This T cell receptor (beta chain) was sequenced for a study of blood T cells in healthy people across ages. Study-wide results and caveats: Strong correlation linked observed beta diversity and percent naive T cells. Whereas aged donors had fewer naive CD4+ cells, long-lived donors had more of them and higher diversity. With donor CMV status unknown, expanded clonotype changes were possibly confounded.

The authors ran a second PCR of roughly 7 to 11 cycles using a sample-barcoded 5' primer and a J-beta primer mix. A single record per CDR3 protein comes from TCRdb applying MiXCR to the 5' RACE reads. The profile shows fewer than 1.5 million distinct CDR3 sequences, 42% of them singletons. The germline V gene has CDR1 SEHNR and CDR2 FQNEAQ (reference sequence). The CDR3 loop spans 20 amino acids. J was trimmed by 2 bases and V by 3 bases; bases with no gene match: 16. Of note for this clonotype: Its antigen is undetermined.

Aged roughly 6 to 100, donors were systemically healthy Caucasians from Russia. This chain links TRBV7-9 with TRBJ1-5; 10 bases map to TRBD1. This TCR was sampled from a woman aged 18-30 years in good health. The source material was blood. CDR3 residues: CASSFFLGTGEMLGNQPQHF. In DNA form, the CDR3 reads TGTGCCAGCAGCTTTTTTCTTGGGACAGGGGAGATGCTGGGCAATCAGCCCCAGCATTTT.